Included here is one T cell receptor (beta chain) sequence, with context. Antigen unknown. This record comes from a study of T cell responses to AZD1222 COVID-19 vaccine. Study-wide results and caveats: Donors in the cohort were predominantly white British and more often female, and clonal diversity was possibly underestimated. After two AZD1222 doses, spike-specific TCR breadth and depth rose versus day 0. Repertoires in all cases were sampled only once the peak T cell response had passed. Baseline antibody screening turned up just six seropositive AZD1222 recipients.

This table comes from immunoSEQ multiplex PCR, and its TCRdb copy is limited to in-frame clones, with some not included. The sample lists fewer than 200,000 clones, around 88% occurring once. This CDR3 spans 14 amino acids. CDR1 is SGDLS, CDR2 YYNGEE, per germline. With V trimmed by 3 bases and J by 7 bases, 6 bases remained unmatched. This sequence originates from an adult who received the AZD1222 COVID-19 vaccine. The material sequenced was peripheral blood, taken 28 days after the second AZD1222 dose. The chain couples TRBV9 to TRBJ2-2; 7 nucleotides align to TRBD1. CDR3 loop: CASSGTGVHGELFF. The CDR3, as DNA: TGTGCCAGCAGCGGTACAGGGGTGCACGGGGAGCTGTTTTTT. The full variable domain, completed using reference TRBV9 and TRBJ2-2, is DSGVTQTPKHLITATGQRVTLRCSPRSGDLSVYWYQQSLDQGLQFLIQYYNGEERAKGNILERFSAQQFPDLHSELNLSSLELGDSALYFCASSGTGVHGELFFGEGSRLTVL.